The 9 T cell receptor beta chains below all came from one sample that was sequenced in a study of T cells after yellow fever vaccination. Each CDR3 protein is one row after TCRdb ran MiXCR on the 5' RACE reads. The profile covers around 330,000 distinct CDR3 sequences, with around 4% appearing a single time and about a quarter taken by the ten largest. The sequenced sample was PBMCs, obtained on the day of the yellow fever booster vaccination. These receptors were obtained from a man aged 18 to 30 who received the YFV17D yellow fever vaccine.

The chain employs TRBV10-3 and TRBJ2-1; tentatively, D is TRBD1 or TRBD2 (5 bases each). The CDR3 has 13 amino acids. The V gene's germline CDR1 is ENHRY and CDR2 SYGVKD. Trimming removed 3 bases from V and 5 bases from J, with 8 bases in between. CDR3 amino acids: CAISEGTNNEQFF. CDR3 DNA sequence: TGTGCCATCAGTGAAGGGACGAACAATGAGCAGTTCTTC.

V usage is TRBV20-1 and J usage is TRBJ1-3; 7 bases fit TRBD1. Germline loops: CDR1 DFQATT, CDR2 SNEGSKA (reference sequence). The CDR3 contains 14 residues. V shed 5 bases and J 0 bases; nucleotides not matched to a gene: 4. As DNA, the CDR3 is TGCAGTGCTCCGACAGGGCCCTCTGGAAACACCATATATTTT. Its translation is CSAPTGPSGNTIYF.

Many counts were recorded for this clonotype. This chain connects TRBV3-1 to TRBJ1-4; D remains ambiguous. Germline lookup yields CDR1 LGHDT and CDR2 YNNKEL (reference sequence). The length of the CDR3 is 15 residues. V was clipped by 4 bases and J by 5 bases, with 14 bases between them. The CDR3 DNA sequence: TGTGCCAGCAGCCGGAAGAATTTAGGAAATGAAAAACTGTTTTTT. This sequence encodes CASSRKNLGNEKLFF.

This clonotype was picked up many times. The genes are TRBV4-3 and TRBJ1-2; TRBD1 matches at 7 bases. Per germline, CDR1 LGHNA and CDR2 YSLEER. The CDR3 has 14 residues. V shed 4 bases and J 4 bases; nucleotides not matched to a gene: 6. The CDR3 nucleotides read TGCGCCAGCAGCCCCAGGACAGGCCCCTATGGCTACACCTTC. As protein: CASSPRTGPYGYTF.

This clonotype has a count of ten or more. V and J are TRBV4-1 and TRBJ2-5, with 12 bases matching TRBD1. After removal of 1 base from V and 5 bases from J, the junction contained 5 bases not matched to a gene. The CDR3 sequence is 16 residues long. In germline, CDR1 is MGHRA, CDR2 YSYEKL. DNA of the CDR3: TGCGCCAGCAGCCAAGGGGGACAGGGGGCCTCGGAGACCCAGTACTTC. This encodes CASSQGGQGASETQYF.

The chain's CDR3 is CASSGSSGTRIDTQYF. The DNA for the CDR3 is TGCGCCAGCAGTGGATCATCCGGGACTAGGATAGATACGCAGTATTTT. The chain has TRBV10-1 and TRBJ2-3, with TRBD2 matching over 8 bases. CDR3 length: 16 amino acids. J lost 5 bases, V lost 4 bases, and 11 bases had no gene match. Germline CDR1 and CDR2: WNHNN and SYGVQD (reference sequence).

This clonotype was seen a few times. V and J are TRBV11-2 and TRBJ1-3; 8 bases align to TRBD1. This CDR3 is built from 15 residues. Unmatched junction bases numbered 6, after V lost 8 bases and J lost 0 bases. Germline CDR1 is SGHAT and CDR2 is FQNNGV. In nucleotides, the CDR3 is TGTGCCAGCGGACGCGGGACAGGCTCTGGAAACACCATATATTTT. It encodes CASGRGTGSGNTIYF.

This clonotype has just a few counts. V and J are TRBV29-1 and TRBJ2-2; the D gene could be TRBD1 or TRBD2 (7 bases each). V was trimmed by 7 bases and J by 8 bases, leaving 26 bases between them. CDR3 length: 16 amino acids. Germline values: CDR1 SQVTM, CDR2 ANQGSEA. This chain's CDR3 is CSARGGGTTTPGELFF. The CDR3 DNA sequence: TGCAGCGCCAGGGGGGGCGGGACAACTACTCCTGGGGAGCTGTTTTTT.

In its sample, this clonotype was seen many times. This rearrangement joins TRBV5-1 to TRBJ1-2; D not resolved. CDR3 length equals 14 residues. Per germline, CDR1 SGHRS and CDR2 YFSETQ. The V end lost 0 bases, the J end lost 4 bases, and 10 bases lay between the germline ends. CDR3: CASSLGQETYGYTF. DNA of the CDR3: TGCGCCAGCAGCTTGGGTCAGGAGACCTATGGCTACACCTTC.